A selection of T cell receptor beta chains follows, all from one sample in a study of T cells in Graves' hyperthyroidism and ophthalmopathy. MiXCR, applied by TCRdb to the multiplex PCR reads, yields one record per CDR3 protein. Of 600,000 to 700,000 distinct CDR3 sequences in the sample, roughly 15% were seen once. The specimen sequenced was blood. The receptors originated from a middle-aged woman with Graves' ophthalmopathy. The CDR3 runs from the conserved cysteine through the conserved F or W. D genes are given only for firm matches. Expanded clones get a size class; other rows say once, few or many, or leave the size out.

V gene	D gene	J gene	clone size	CDR3 protein	CDR3 DNA
TRBV28	-	TRBJ1-3	many	CASSLSGSGNTIYF	TGTGCCAGCAGTTTGAGTGGCTCTGGAAACACCATATATTTT
TRBV4-1	-	TRBJ2-7	-	CASRQITGSDEQYF	TGCGCCAGCAGACAAATTACAGGGAGCGACGAGCAGTACTTC
TRBV2	TRBD2	TRBJ2-7	-	CASHLAGGSYEQYF	TGTGCCAGCCATCTGGCGGGGGGCTCCTACGAGCAGTACTTC
TRBV28	-	TRBJ1-5	many	CASSRAQPQHF	TGTGCCAGCAGTCGCGCCCAGCCCCAGCATTTT
TRBV30	-	TRBJ2-7	-	CAWSVGWGPLQYEQYF	TGTGCCTGGAGTGTAGGCTGGGGCCCTCTTCAATACGAGCAGTACTTC
TRBV30	TRBD1	TRBJ1-1	-	CAWTVPRTGIEAFF	TGTGCCTGGACTGTACCCCGGACAGGGATTGAAGCTTTCTTT
TRBV2	-	TRBJ2-7	many	CASFQGGGDTQQYF	TGTGCCAGCTTCCAGGGTGGGGGTGACACCCAGCAGTACTTC
TRBV27	TRBD2	TRBJ2-5	many	CASSLFAGGDQETQYF	TGTGCCAGCAGTTTATTTGCGGGAGGGGATCAAGAGACCCAGTACTTC
TRBV19	-	TRBJ1-2	many	CASSIRESYGYTF	TGTGCCAGTAGTATTAGGGAAAGCTATGGCTACACCTTC
TRBV6-4	TRBD1	TRBJ1-5	many	CASALGTGGRSNQPQHF	TGTGCCAGCGCCCTCGGGACAGGGGGCCGTAGCAATCAGCCCCAGCATTTT
TRBV11-2	TRBD1	TRBJ1-3	-	CASSLVPGQGAGNTIYF	TGTGCCAGCAGCTTGGTGCCGGGACAGGGGGCTGGAAACACCATATATTTT
TRBV6-5	-	TRBJ1-1	many	CASSYRQSDTKAFF	TGTGCCAGCAGTTACAGGCAGTCCGACACTAAAGCTTTCTTT
TRBV6-1	-	TRBJ1-6	once	CASRPGPSLPSPLHF	TGTGCCAGCAGACCGGGACCGTCCCTTCCGTCACCCCTCCACTTT
TRBV28	-	TRBJ2-7	-	CASSQVFGKNSYEQYF	TGTGCCAGCAGCCAAGTTTTCGGCAAAAATAGCTACGAGCAGTACTTC
TRBV6-4	-	TRBJ1-2	many	CAINPRGIYYGYTF	TGTGCCATTAATCCCCGGGGGATTTACTATGGCTACACCTTC
TRBV29-1	TRBD2	TRBJ2-7	-	CSVTPGGGEQYF	TGCAGCGTTACCCCTGGGGGGGGCGAGCAGTACTTC
TRBV11-2	TRBD2	TRBJ2-2	many	CASSPPGLAGVHGELFF	TGTGCCAGCAGCCCTCCGGGACTAGCGGGAGTACACGGGGAGCTGTTTTTT
TRBV7-9	-	TRBJ1-5	many	CASSRLDQPQHF	TGTGCCAGCAGCCGGTTAGATCAGCCCCAGCATTTT
TRBV6-2/TRBV6-3	-	TRBJ1-5	-	CASSYSRDGYSNQPQHF	TGTGCCAGCAGTTACTCGAGGGACGGCTATAGCAATCAGCCCCAGCATTTT
TRBV28	TRBD2	TRBJ2-7	once	CASSAGVGAYEQYF	TGTGCCAGCAGTGCGGGAGTTGGAGCGTACGAGCAGTACTTC
TRBV24-1	-	TRBJ2-2	few	CATSDLGRGSGNTGELFF	TGTGCCACCAGTGATTTGGGTCGTGGGAGCGGGAACACCGGGGAGCTGTTTTTT
TRBV6-5	-	TRBJ1-5	many	CASIRGGRGQPQHF	TGTGCCAGCATCCGAGGGGGTAGGGGTCAGCCCCAGCATTTT
TRBV27	-	TRBJ1-1	many	CASSLRVWTEAFF	TGTGCCAGCAGTTTAAGGGTTTGGACTGAAGCTTTCTTT
TRBV19	TRBD1	TRBJ1-5	many	CATTGQVYQPQHF	TGTGCCACCACGGGACAGGTCTATCAGCCCCAGCATTTT
TRBV6-2/TRBV6-3	TRBD1	TRBJ2-7	-	CASRWDSLTYEQYF	TGTGCCAGCAGATGGGACAGCCTCACCTACGAGCAGTACTTC
TRBV13	-	TRBJ2-7	-	CASSGGLDEQYF	TGTGCCAGCAGCGGGGGACTCGACGAGCAGTACTTC
TRBV9	-	TRBJ1-2	few	CASSVAGDVFRGYTF	TGTGCCAGCAGCGTAGCAGGAGACGTTTTTCGAGGCTACACCTTC
TRBV29-1	TRBD1	TRBJ1-2	many	CSVEGGRTGVDGYTF	TGCAGCGTTGAAGGAGGGAGGACAGGGGTGGATGGCTACACCTTC
TRBV6-2/TRBV6-3	-	TRBJ2-4	many	CASSPTGGNIQYF	TGTGCCAGCAGCCCCACAGGTGGAAACATTCAGTACTTC
TRBV2	TRBD2	TRBJ2-7	many	CASGTSGKRAYF	TGTGCCAGCGGTACTAGCGGGAAGCGTGCGTACTTC
TRBV27	-	TRBJ1-1	many	CASRGGGYSAFF	TGTGCCAGCAGGGGTGGGGGGTACAGCGCTTTCTTT
TRBV7-3	TRBD2	TRBJ2-5	many	CASSLSGREKETQYF	TGTGCCAGCAGCTTAAGTGGGCGGGAGAAAGAGACCCAGTACTTC